A single sample is the source of the 12 T cell receptor beta chains below, sequenced in a study of graft-versus-host responses after intestinal transplantation. This table comes from immunoSEQ multiplex PCR, and its TCRdb copy is limited to in-frame clones, with some not included. The sample consists of 35,000 to 45,000 clones, about 95% of them appearing once. Their target antigens are unknown. This specimen consisted of unstimulated CD8+ T cells sorted from spleen or lymph node cells, obtained before transplant. The source of these receptors is a human donor who was the organ donor for an intestinal transplant.

The genes are TRBV19 and TRBJ2-1; 12 nucleotides agree with TRBD2. The V and J ends lost 3 bases and 10 bases, in that order; junction bases with no gene match: 7. Germline CDR1 and CDR2: LNHDA and SQIVND (reference sequence). This CDR3 spans 15 amino acids. The CDR3 DNA reads TGTGCCAGTAGTATGATAACTAGCGGGGGGCCGGAGCAGTTCTTC. Amino acids: CASSMITSGGPEQFF.

The V gene is TRBV14, the J gene TRBJ1-2; tentatively, D is TRBD1 (5 bases). V lost 3 bases and J 2 bases, leaving 7 bases between the germline ends. The CDR3 length is 13 residues. CDR1 is SGHDN, CDR2 FVKESK, per germline. The CDR3 region is CASSQDTNYGYTF. CDR3 DNA sequence: TGTGCCAGCAGCCAGGACACAAACTATGGCTACACCTTC.

V and J are TRBV11-3 and TRBJ2-1; 12 bases map to TRBD2. CDR1 and CDR2 (germline): SGHNT, YENEEA. The V segment lost 4 bases and the J segment 6 bases; nucleotides outside the gene matches: 10. The CDR3 sequence is 17 residues long. The CDR3 region has the DNA TGTGCCAGCAGCTCCTGGACTAGCGGGACGGGGACCAATGAGCAGTTCTTC. Translated, it gives CASSSWTSGTGTNEQFF.

The J gene is TRBJ1-4, the V gene TRBV7-8, with D perhaps matching TRBD1 (6 bases). Looked up from germline, CDR1 is SGHVS and CDR2 is FQNEAQ. The CDR3 length is 13 residues. V shed 7 bases and J shed 7 bases, with 13 bases lying between them. The CDR3 DNA reads TGTGCCAGCACCCAGGGGTACGGTGAAAAACTGTTTTTT. Protein product: CASTQGYGEKLFF.

CDR3 in amino acids: CASSLGSGGTDTQYF. CDR3 nucleotide sequence: TGTGCCAGCAGCTTAGGTAGCGGGGGCACAGATACGCAGTATTTT. The chain has TRBV7-8 and TRBJ2-3; 8 nucleotides line up with TRBD2. Losses at the gene ends were 1 base for V and 1 base for J; bases not matched to a gene: 1. The CDR3 is made up of 15 amino acids. Germline-derived CDR1 and CDR2 are SGHVS and FQNEAQ.

This chain joins TRBV19 and TRBJ1-1, with TRBD1 as a possible D gene (5 bases). Germline V gives CDR1 LNHDA, CDR2 SQIVND (reference sequence). This CDR3 contains 14 residues. Deletions cut 5 bases from V and 4 bases from J, with 14 bases between. The CDR3 loop reads CASSLKGEGTEAFF. The CDR3 coding sequence is TGTGCCAGTAGTTTAAAAGGGGAGGGCACTGAAGCTTTCTTT.

In the case of this clone: Other DNA sequences of this sample code for an identical CDR3. The chain carries TRBV6-5 and TRBJ1-1; D is undetermined. V shed 0 bases and J shed 1 base, with 3 bases lying between them. Germline CDR1 is MNHEY and CDR2 is SVGAGI. CDR3 length: 13 residues. The CDR3 protein is CASSYSENTEAFF. CDR3 bases: TGTGCCAGCAGTTACTCTGAGAACACTGAAGCTTTCTTT.

This clone occurred once. This chain links TRBV18 with TRBJ1-1; D not certain. The V and J ends lost 3 bases and 9 bases respectively, with 2 bases between them. The CDR3 spans 9 residues. Germline assignment: CDR1 KGHSH and CDR2 LQKENI. The CDR3 sequence is CASSPKAFF. In DNA form, the CDR3 reads TGTGCCAGCTCACCTAAAGCTTTCTTT.

The chain links TRBV5-4 to TRBJ2-3; 9 nucleotides line up with TRBD2. J gave up 1 base and V 0 bases, and 0 bases lay outside the gene matches. Germline loops: CDR1 SGHNT, CDR2 YYREEE (reference sequence). The CDR3 covers 15 residues. The CDR3 DNA sequence: TGTGCCAGCAGCTTGGGACTAGCGGGCACAGATACGCAGTATTTT. It codes for CASSLGLAGTDTQYF.

The CDR3 coding sequence is TGCGCCAGCAGCTTGGGAGACCCTAGTCACAATGAGCAGTTCTTC. Protein sequence: CASSLGDPSHNEQFF. V and J are TRBV5-1 and TRBJ2-1; D is ambiguous. Germline V lookup: CDR1 SGHRS, CDR2 YFSETQ. V dropped 0 bases and J dropped 5 bases, with 12 bases sitting between them. The CDR3 totals 15 residues.

V is TRBV7-6 and J is TRBJ2-3; TRBD1 matches 8 bases. CDR3 length equals 16 residues. Germline loops: CDR1 SGHVS, CDR2 FNYEAQ. J gave up 4 bases and V 5 bases, and 11 bases lay outside the gene matches. CDR3 sequence (DNA): TGTGCCAGCAGCCCCGAACCGGGACAGGTCCCAGATACGCAGTATTTT. It yields the protein CASSPEPGQVPDTQYF.

This chain links TRBV4-3 with TRBJ2-7; D possibly corresponds to TRBD1 (5 bases). The CDR3 consists of 14 residues. Trimming took off 1 base at V and 2 bases at J, with 9 bases between the two ends. Germline V gives CDR1 LGHNA, CDR2 YSLEER. The CDR3 spells CASSQVDSPYEQYF. As DNA, the CDR3 is TGCGCCAGCAGCCAAGTAGACAGTCCCTACGAGCAGTACTTC.